This T cell receptor (beta chain) was sequenced for a study of T cell changes during pregnancy in multiple sclerosis. The CDR3 spans 16 residues. Germline V gene sequence: CDR1 MNHEY, CDR2 SMNVEV (reference sequence). Losses at the gene ends were 6 bases for V and 4 bases for J; bases not matched to a gene: 11. Profiled with immunoSEQ multiplex PCR; TCRdb holds only in-frame clones, not every one. The data show 38,000 or so clones, 91% seen once. The TCR was taken from a female donor in good health, enrolled as a control in a pregnancy study. The gene calls are TRBV27 and TRBJ2-7; 11 bases fit TRBD2. The sample was CD4+ T cells from peripheral blood mononuclear cells, taken in the second trimester of pregnancy. The CDR3 sequence: CASSLDPLAGVYEQYF. In nucleotides, the CDR3 is TGTGCCAGCAGCTTAGACCCACTAGCGGGGGTGTACGAGCAGTACTTC.